Listed here is a single T cell receptor beta chain. Antigen: not known. The data originate from a study of CXCR3-negative and CXCR3-positive naive CD8 T cells. Study outcomes and limitations: TRB CDR3s of CXCR3-positive naive cells were more hydrophobic than those of CXCR3-negative naive cells.

The CDR3 covers 11 residues. The germline V gene has CDR1 DFQATT and CDR2 SNEGSKA (reference sequence). Carrying UMI labels, the TRB cDNA libraries were prepared through 5' RACE. TCRdb reprocessed the 5' RACE reads; each CDR3 protein has one entry and no DNA is given. Its table lists some 150,000 distinct CDR3 sequences. Sequencing was carried out using naive CXCR3+ CD8+ T cells from blood. This sample's subset: CD45RO-CCR7+CD27+CD95- naive CD8+ T cells expressing CXCR3 (TNR3+). The TCR originated in a human donor in good health. Some clones in this sample may be carry-over from other donors' samples. The chain employs TRBV20-1 and TRBJ2-7; TCRdb gives TRBD1 as the D gene, but with no DNA this cannot be confirmed. CDR3 sequence: CSAAGLYEQYF.